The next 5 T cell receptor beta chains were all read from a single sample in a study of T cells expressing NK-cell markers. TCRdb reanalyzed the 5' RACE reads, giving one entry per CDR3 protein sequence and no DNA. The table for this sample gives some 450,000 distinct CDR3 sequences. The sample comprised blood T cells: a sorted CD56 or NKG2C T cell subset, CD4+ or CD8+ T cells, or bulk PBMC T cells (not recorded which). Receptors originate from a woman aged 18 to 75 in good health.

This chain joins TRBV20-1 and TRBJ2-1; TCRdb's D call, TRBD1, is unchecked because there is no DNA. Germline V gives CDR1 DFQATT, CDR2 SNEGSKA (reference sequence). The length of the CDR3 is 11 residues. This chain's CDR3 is CSARELGRLFF.

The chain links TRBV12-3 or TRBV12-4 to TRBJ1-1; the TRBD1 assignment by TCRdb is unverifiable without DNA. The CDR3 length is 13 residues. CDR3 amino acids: CASSLQGVAEAFF.

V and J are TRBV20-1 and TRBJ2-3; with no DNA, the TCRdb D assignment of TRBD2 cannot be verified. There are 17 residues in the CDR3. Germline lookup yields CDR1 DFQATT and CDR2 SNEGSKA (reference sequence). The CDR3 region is CSARMPHAGGVTDTQYF.

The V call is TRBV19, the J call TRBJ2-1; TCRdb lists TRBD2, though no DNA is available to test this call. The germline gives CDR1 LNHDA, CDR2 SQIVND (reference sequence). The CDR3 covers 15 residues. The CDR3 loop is CASSITSGSIHEQFF.

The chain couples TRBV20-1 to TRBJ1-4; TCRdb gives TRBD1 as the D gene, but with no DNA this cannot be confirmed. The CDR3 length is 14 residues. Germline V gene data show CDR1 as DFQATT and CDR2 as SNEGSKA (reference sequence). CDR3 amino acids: CSALLTPGNEKLFF.